The 11 T cell receptor beta chains below were found in one sample sequenced in a study of T cells in Graves' hyperthyroidism and ophthalmopathy. Template material for amplifying TCR beta CDR3 regions consisted of RNA transcripts. HTBI primers were employed in a first-round RT-PCR of the TCR CDR3. Each CDR3 protein gets one entry after TCRdb re-called the multiplex PCR reads with MiXCR. The sample carries some 300,000 distinct CDR3 sequences, roughly 13% recorded once. The specimen sequenced was blood. Source of these receptors: a middle-aged woman with Graves' hyperthyroidism.

At least ten counts were recorded for this clonotype. This sequence joins TRBV14 and TRBJ1-2, with a possible D match to TRBD1 (6 bases). V lost 2 bases and J lost 8, with 12 bases in between. This CDR3 is 13 amino acids long. Germline V gives CDR1 SGHDN, CDR2 FVKESK. The CDR3 region has the DNA TGTGCCAGCAGCCAAATCTCAGGGGTCGGCTACACCTTC. Encoded protein: CASSQISGVGYTF.

This clonotype was seen many times. J is TRBJ1-1 and V is TRBV28; TRBD1 is a possible D gene (5 bases). This CDR3 has 13 residues. Germline V lookup: CDR1 MDHEN, CDR2 SYDVKM. Trimming took 7 bases from V and 5 from J, leaving 14 bases between them. CDR3 DNA sequence: TGTGCCAGCACCCTATACGGGGGGACTGAAGCTTTCTTT. It encodes CASTLYGGTEAFF.

This clonotype was counted only a few times. The gene calls are TRBV24-1 and TRBJ1-1, with D unclear. This CDR3 is built from 13 residues. Germline loops: CDR1 KGHDR, CDR2 SFDVKD. V lost 4 bases and J 2 bases, leaving 7 bases between the germline ends. The DNA for the CDR3 is TGTGCCACCAGTGAAGAGGCAAACACTGAAGCTTTCTTT. Protein sequence: CATSEEANTEAFF.

This clonotype was seen many times. The rearrangement links TRBV24-1 to TRBJ1-5; D unclear. Germline V gene lookup returns CDR1 KGHDR and CDR2 SFDVKD. Trimming left V 3 bases short and J 7 bases short, with 6 bases between. The CDR3 runs to 12 residues. Here the CDR3 DNA reads TGTGCCACCAGTGATGGGTGGCAGCCCCAGCATTTT. Translating gives CATSDGWQPQHF.

This clonotype was observed at least ten times. J is TRBJ1-5 and V is TRBV2; the D is unclear. This CDR3 spans 11 amino acids. The germline V gene encodes CDR1 SNHLY and CDR2 FYNNEI. Deletions cut 1 base from V and 11 bases from J, with 6 bases between. The CDR3, as DNA: TGTGCCAGCAGTGAAGTGGGCACCCAGCATTTT. It encodes CASSEVGTQHF. Complete variable domain (other parts from reference TRBV2 and TRBJ1-5): EPEVTQTPSHQVTQMGQEVILRCVPISNHLYFYWYRQILGQKVEFLVSFYNNEISEKSEIFDDQFSVERPDGSNFTLKIRSTKLEDSAMYFCASSEVGTQHFGDGTRLSIL.

The chain couples TRBV3-1 to TRBJ1-3; 8 positions agree with TRBD1. The CDR3 loop spans 14 amino acids. In germline, CDR1 is LGHDT, CDR2 YNNKEL (reference sequence). The V segment lost 4 bases and the J segment 4 bases; nucleotides outside the gene matches: 3. The CDR3 coding sequence is TGTGCCAGCAGCCTCGGGACAGGAGGAAACACCATATATTTT. It specifies CASSLGTGGNTIYF.

V usage is TRBV5-8 and J usage is TRBJ2-3, with 9 bases lining up with TRBD1. This CDR3 contains 15 residues. Losses at the gene ends were 4 bases for V and 5 bases for J; bases not matched to a gene: 8. The germline V gene encodes CDR1 SGHTS and CDR2 YDEGEE. DNA of the CDR3: TGTGCCAGCAGCCTTACAGGGGGCAATCAAGATACGCAGTATTTT. Translation: CASSLTGGNQDTQYF. Full variable domain (outside the CDR3, taken from reference TRBV5-8 and TRBJ2-3): EAGVTQSPTHLIKTRGQQATLRCSPISGHTSVYWYQQALGLGLQFLLWYDEGEERNRGNFPPRFSGRQFPNYSSELNVNALELEDSALYLCASSLTGGNQDTQYFGPGTRLTVL.

This clonotype showed up just a few times. The rearrangement joins TRBV27 to TRBJ2-5, with D possibly being TRBD2 (6 bases). CDR3 length equals 16 residues. Trimming took off 6 bases at V and 0 bases at J, with 17 bases between the two ends. CDR1 is MNHEY and CDR2 is SMNVEV in the germline V gene (reference sequence). The CDR3 is CASSPLNIADQETQYF. Written as DNA, the CDR3 is TGTGCCAGCAGCCCCCTGAACATAGCGGACCAAGAGACCCAGTACTTC.

This rearrangement joins TRBV2 to TRBJ2-6; D gene ambiguous. CDR1 and CDR2 (germline): SNHLY, FYNNEI. Between the trimmed V and J ends, which lost 5 bases and 4 bases, there was a span of 9 bases. The CDR3 has 14 amino acids. In DNA, the CDR3 is TGTGCCAGCAGTAAGCTTGGGGGGGCCAACGTCCTGACTTTC. It codes for CASSKLGGANVLTF.

This clonotype appeared a few times. V gene TRBV27 combines with J gene TRBJ2-5, with 13 positions matching TRBD2. The CDR3 runs 17 residues. The trim removed 6 bases at V and 0 bases at J, leaving 7 bases unmatched. The germline gives CDR1 MNHEY, CDR2 SMNVEV (reference sequence). The CDR3 sequence: CASSRLGLAGDQETQYF. DNA for the CDR3: TGTGCCAGCAGCAGACTTGGACTAGCGGGAGACCAAGAGACCCAGTACTTC.

There are many counts of this clonotype. J is TRBJ1-2 and V is TRBV12-3 or TRBV12-4, with 10 bases aligning to TRBD1. V was clipped by 3 bases and J by 4 bases; unmatched bases: 8. This CDR3 is built from 16 residues. The CDR3 sequence is CASSFTPTGGSYGYTF. The CDR3, as DNA: TGTGCCAGCAGTTTCACTCCGACAGGGGGCTCCTATGGCTACACCTTC.